This T cell receptor (beta chain) was sequenced for a study of PD-1 and CTLA-4 blockade in melanoma. Profiling relied on immunoSEQ multiplex PCR, and the TCRdb table lists in-frame clones only, not all of them. The sample holds about 28,000 clones, roughly nine tenths seen once. The germline gives CDR1 SNHLY, CDR2 FYNNEI. This CDR3 is 11 amino acids long. V was shortened by 4 bases and J by 4 bases, with 2 bases between the two germline ends. The chain couples TRBV2 to TRBJ2-1; D ambiguous. The source of this sequence is a human donor with melanoma. The source material was CD8+ T cells from peripheral blood, sampled before anti-PD-1 treatment. Here the CDR3 DNA reads TGTGCCAGCAGTGTTTACAATGAGCAGTTCTTC. Its protein product is CASSVYNEQFF.